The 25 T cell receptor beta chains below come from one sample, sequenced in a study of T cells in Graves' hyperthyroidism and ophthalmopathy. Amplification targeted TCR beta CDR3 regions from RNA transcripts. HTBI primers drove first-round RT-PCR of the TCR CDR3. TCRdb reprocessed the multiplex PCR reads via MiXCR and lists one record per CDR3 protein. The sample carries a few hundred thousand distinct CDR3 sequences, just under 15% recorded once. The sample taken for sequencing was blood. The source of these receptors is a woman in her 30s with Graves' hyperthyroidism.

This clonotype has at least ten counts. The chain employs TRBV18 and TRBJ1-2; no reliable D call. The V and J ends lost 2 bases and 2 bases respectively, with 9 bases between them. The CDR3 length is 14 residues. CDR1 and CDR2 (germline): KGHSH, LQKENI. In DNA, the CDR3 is TGTGCCAGCTCACCAAACCCCTTCAACTATGGCTACACCTTC. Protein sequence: CASSPNPFNYGYTF.

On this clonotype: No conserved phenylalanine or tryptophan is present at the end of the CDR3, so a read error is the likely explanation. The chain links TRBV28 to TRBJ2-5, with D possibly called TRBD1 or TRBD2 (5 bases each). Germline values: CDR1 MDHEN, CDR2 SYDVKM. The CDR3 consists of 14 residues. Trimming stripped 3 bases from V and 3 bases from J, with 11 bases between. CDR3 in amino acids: CASSFRGAEETQYL. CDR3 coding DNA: TGTGCCAGCAGTTTTAGAGGGGCAGAAGAGACCCAGTACCTC.

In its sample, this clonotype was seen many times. The CDR3 here is CASSLDYPSTDTQYF. The CDR3 DNA is TGCGCCAGCAGCTTGGACTATCCTAGCACAGATACGCAGTATTTT. This rearrangement joins TRBV5-1 to TRBJ2-3; D is unresolved. Trimming shortened V by 0 bases and J by 0 bases, and 8 bases separated the two germline ends. The CDR3 length is 15 residues. The germline V gene encodes CDR1 SGHRS and CDR2 YFSETQ.

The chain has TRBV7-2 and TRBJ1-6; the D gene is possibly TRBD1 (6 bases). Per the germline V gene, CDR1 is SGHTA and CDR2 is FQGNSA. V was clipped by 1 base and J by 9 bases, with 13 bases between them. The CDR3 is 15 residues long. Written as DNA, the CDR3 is TGTGCCAGCAGCTTAGGACCGCAGGGGATTTCACCCCTCCACTTT. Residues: CASSLGPQGISPLHF.

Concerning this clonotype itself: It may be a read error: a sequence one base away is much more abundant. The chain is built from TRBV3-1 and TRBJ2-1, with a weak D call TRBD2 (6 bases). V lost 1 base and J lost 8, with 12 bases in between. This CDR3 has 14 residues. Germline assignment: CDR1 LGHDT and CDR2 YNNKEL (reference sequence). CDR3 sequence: CASSQVILAYEQFF. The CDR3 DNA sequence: TGTGCCAGCAGCCAAGTAATACTAGCATATGAGCAGTTCTTC.

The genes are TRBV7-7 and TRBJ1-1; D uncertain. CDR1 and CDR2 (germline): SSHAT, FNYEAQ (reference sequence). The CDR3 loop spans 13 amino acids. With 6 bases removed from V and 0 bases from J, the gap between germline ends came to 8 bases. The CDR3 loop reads CASSRLMNTEAFF. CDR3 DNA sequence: TGTGCCAGCAGTCGACTGATGAACACTGAAGCTTTCTTT.

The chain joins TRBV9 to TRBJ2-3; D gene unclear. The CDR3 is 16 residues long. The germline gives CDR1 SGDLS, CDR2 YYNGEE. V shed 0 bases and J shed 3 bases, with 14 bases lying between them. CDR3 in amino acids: CASSVGVGIGTDTQYF. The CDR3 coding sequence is TGTGCCAGCAGCGTAGGGGTCGGAATAGGGACAGATACGCAGTATTTT.

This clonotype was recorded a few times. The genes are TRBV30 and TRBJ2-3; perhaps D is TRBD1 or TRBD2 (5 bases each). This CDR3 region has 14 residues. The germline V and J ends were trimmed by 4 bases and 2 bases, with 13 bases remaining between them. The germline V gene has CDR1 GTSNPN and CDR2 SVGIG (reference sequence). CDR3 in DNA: TGTGCCTGGAAGACCGTCGGGACCACAGATACGCAGTATTTT. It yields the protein CAWKTVGTTDTQYF.

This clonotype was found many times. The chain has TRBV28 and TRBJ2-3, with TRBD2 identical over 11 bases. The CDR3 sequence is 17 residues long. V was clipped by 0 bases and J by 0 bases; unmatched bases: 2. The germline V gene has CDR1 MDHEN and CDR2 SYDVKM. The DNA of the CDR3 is TGTGCCAGCAGTTTATGGGGACTAGCGGATAGCACAGATACGCAGTATTTT. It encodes CASSLWGLADSTDTQYF.

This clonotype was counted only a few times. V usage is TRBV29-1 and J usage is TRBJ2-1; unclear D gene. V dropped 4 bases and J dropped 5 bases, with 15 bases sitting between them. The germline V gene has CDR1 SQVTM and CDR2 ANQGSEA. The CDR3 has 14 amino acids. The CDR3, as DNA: TGCAGCGTTGGTGGCATGGGATTCGACAATGAGCAGTTCTTC. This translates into CSVGGMGFDNEQFF.

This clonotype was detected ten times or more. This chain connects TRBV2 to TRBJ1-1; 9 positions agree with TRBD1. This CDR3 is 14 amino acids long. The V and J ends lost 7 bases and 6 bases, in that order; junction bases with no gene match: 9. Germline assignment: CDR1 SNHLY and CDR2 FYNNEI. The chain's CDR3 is CASTFLDRGSEAFF. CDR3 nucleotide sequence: TGTGCCAGCACCTTCTTAGACAGGGGGTCTGAAGCTTTCTTT.

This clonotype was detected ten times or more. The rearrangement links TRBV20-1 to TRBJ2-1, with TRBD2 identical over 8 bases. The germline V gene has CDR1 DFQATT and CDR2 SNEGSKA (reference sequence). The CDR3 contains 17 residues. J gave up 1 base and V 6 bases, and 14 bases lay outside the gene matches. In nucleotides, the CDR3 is TGCAGTGCCCCCGGGTATGGCGGGAGGCCTTCCTACAATGAGCAGTTCTTC. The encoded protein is CSAPGYGGRPSYNEQFF.

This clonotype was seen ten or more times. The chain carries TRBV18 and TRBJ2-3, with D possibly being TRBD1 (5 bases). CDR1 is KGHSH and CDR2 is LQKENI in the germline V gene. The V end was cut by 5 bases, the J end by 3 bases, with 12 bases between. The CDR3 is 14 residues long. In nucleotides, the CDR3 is TGTGCCAGCTCAGCTGGGGCTGGTACAGATACGCAGTATTTT. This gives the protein CASSAGAGTDTQYF.

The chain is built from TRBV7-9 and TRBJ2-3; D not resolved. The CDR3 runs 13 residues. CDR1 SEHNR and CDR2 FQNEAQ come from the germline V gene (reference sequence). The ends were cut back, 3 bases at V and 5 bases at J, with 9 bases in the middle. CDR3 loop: CASSLLLGDTQYF. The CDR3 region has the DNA TGTGCCAGCAGCTTGTTGCTGGGAGATACGCAGTATTTT.

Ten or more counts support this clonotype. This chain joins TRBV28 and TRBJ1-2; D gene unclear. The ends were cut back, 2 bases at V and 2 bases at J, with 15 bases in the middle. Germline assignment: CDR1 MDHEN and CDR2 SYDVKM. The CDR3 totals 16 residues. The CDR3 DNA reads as TGTGCCAGCAGTTTACCAGGAAAGGTGCTAAACTATGGCTACACCTTC. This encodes CASSLPGKVLNYGYTF.

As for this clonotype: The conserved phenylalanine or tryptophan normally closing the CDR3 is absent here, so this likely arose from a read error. The DNA for the CDR3 is TGTGCCAGCAGTTTAGGTGGGACAACTAACTATGGCTACACCTAC. Its translation is CASSLGGTTNYGYTY. The chain has TRBV27 and TRBJ1-2; possible D gene TRBD1, 6 bases. CDR3 length equals 15 residues. From germline, CDR1 is MNHEY and CDR2 SMNVEV (reference sequence). Trimming stripped 2 bases from V and 0 bases from J, with 10 bases between.

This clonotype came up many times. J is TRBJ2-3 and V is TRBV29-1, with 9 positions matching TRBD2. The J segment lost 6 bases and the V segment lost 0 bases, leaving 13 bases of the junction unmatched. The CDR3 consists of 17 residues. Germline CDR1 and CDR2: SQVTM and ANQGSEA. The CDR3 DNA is TGCAGCGTTGAAGAACCTGGGCGTGCGGGAGGGCCTGATACGCAGTATTTT. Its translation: CSVEEPGRAGGPDTQYF.

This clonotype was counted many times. CDR3 in amino acids: CASSLVDEQYF. CDR3 in DNA: TGTGCCAGCAGTTTAGTCGACGAGCAGTACTTC. V is TRBV27 and J is TRBJ2-7; D gene uncertain. This CDR3 region has 11 residues. Germline V gives CDR1 MNHEY, CDR2 SMNVEV (reference sequence). V was cut by 2 bases and J by 5 bases, with 4 bases left in between.

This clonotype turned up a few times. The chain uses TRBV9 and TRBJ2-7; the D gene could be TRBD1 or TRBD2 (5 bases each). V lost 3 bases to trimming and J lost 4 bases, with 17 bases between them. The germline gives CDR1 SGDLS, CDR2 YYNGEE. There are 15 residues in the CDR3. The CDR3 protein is CASSARDDMGYEQYF. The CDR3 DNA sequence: TGTGCCAGCAGCGCCAGGGACGACATGGGTTACGAGCAGTACTTC.

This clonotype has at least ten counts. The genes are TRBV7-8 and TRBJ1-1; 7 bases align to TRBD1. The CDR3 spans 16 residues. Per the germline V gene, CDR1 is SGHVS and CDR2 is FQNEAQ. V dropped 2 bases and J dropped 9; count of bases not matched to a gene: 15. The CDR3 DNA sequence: TGTGCCAGCAGCTTAACGAGCCTAACAGGGGTTGGGAAAGCTTTCTTT. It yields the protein CASSLTSLTGVGKAFF.

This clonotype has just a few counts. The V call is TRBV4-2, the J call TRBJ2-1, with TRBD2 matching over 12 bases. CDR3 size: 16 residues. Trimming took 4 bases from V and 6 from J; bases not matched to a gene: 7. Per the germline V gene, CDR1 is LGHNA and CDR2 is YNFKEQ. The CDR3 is CASSLRLAGVINEQFF. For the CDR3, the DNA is TGTGCCAGCAGCCTTAGACTAGCGGGAGTGATCAATGAGCAGTTCTTC.

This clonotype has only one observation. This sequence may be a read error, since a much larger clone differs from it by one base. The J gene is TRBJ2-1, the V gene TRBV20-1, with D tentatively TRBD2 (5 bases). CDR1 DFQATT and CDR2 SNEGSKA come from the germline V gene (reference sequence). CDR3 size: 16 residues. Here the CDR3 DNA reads TGCAGTGCTCTAGACTACTCCAGTGGAGGATACAATGATCAGTTCTTC. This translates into CSALDYSSGGYNDQFF.

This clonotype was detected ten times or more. CDR3 nucleotides: TGTGCCAGCAGCTTCGCAATGTTGCTCGGGACAGATACGCAGTATTTT. This codes for CASSFAMLLGTDTQYF. The chain has TRBV11-3 and TRBJ2-3, with unresolved D. V lost 3 bases and J lost 3, with 16 bases in between. Germline V gives CDR1 SGHNT, CDR2 YENEEA. The length of the CDR3 is 16 residues.

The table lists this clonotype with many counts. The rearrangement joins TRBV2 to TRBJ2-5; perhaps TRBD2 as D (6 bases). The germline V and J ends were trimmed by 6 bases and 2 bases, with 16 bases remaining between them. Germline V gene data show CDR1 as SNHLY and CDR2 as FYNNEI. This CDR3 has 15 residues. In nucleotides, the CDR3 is TGTGCCAGCAGCCTCGGGGGTACGGGACAAGAGACCCAGTACTTC. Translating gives CASSLGGTGQETQYF.

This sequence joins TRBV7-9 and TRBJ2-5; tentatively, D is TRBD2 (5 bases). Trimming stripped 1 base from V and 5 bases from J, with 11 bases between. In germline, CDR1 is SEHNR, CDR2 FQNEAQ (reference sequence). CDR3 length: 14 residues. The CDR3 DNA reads TGTGCCAGCAGCTTAGGAGTAGCGCTGGAGACCCAGTACTTC. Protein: CASSLGVALETQYF.